The 5 T cell receptor beta chains in this list originate from one sample, sequenced in a study of cytomegalovirus exposure and HLA in healthy donors. Sequencing used immunoSEQ multiplex PCR; TCRdb keeps in-frame clones, though not all of them. The sample consists of fewer than 400,000 clones, 86% of them appearing once. Sequencing was carried out using PBMCs. These receptors originate from a young woman in good health and CMV-seronegative.

The chain links TRBV2 to TRBJ2-1, with TRBD2 identical over 8 bases. The CDR3 has 14 residues. The junction had 6 bases not matched to a gene; V was cut back by 6 bases and J by 5 bases. Germline V gene data show CDR1 as SNHLY and CDR2 as FYNNEI. The CDR3 loop is CASSRAGANNEQFF. CDR3 nucleotides: TGTGCCAGCAGCCGAGCGGGAGCAAACAATGAGCAGTTCTTC.

The chain combines TRBV12-5 with TRBJ1-1; D remains ambiguous. From germline, CDR1 is LGHNT and CDR2 FRNRAP. V dropped 0 bases and J dropped 8 bases, with 10 bases sitting between them. The CDR3 runs to 13 residues. The CDR3 coding sequence is TGTGCTAGTGGTTTGGTTTTAGAGGCAGAAGCTTTCTTT. Translating gives CASGLVLEAEAFF.

Comments on this clone: The sample contains more than one DNA sequence encoding this CDR3. The chain recombines TRBV7-2 with TRBJ2-2; TRBD1 is a possible D gene (5 bases). V was shortened by 1 base and J by 1 base, with 7 bases between the two germline ends. The CDR3 has 15 amino acids. Germline V lookup: CDR1 SGHTA, CDR2 FQGNSA. CDR3: CASSLGQGNTGELFF. The CDR3, as DNA: TGTGCCAGCAGCTTAGGGCAGGGGAACACCGGGGAGCTGTTTTTT. The variable domain in full, completed from reference TRBV7-2 and TRBJ2-2, reads GAGVSQSPSNKVTEKGKDVELRCDPISGHTALYWYRQSLGQGLEFLIYFQGNSAPDKSGLPSDRFSAERTGGSVSTLTIQRTQQEDSAVYLCASSLGQGNTGELFFGEGSRLTVL.

The chain recombines TRBV4-2 with TRBJ2-7, with 8 bases identical to TRBD1. In germline, CDR1 is LGHNA, CDR2 YNFKEQ. V gave up 1 base and J gave up 1 base; unmatched junction bases: 3. The CDR3 runs 15 residues. The CDR3 is CASSQGTGGSYEQYF. In nucleotides, the CDR3 is TGTGCCAGCAGCCAAGGAACAGGGGGTTCCTACGAGCAGTACTTC.

This chain uses TRBV29-1 with TRBJ2-3; 11 bases are a match to TRBD2. V gave up 6 bases and J gave up 8 bases; unmatched junction bases: 10. Germline-derived CDR1 and CDR2 are SQVTM and ANQGSEA. The CDR3 has 14 residues. CDR3 nucleotides: TGCAGCGTCCCGCTGGGGACTAGCGGCGTTACGCAGTATTTT. Amino acid sequence: CSVPLGTSGVTQYF.